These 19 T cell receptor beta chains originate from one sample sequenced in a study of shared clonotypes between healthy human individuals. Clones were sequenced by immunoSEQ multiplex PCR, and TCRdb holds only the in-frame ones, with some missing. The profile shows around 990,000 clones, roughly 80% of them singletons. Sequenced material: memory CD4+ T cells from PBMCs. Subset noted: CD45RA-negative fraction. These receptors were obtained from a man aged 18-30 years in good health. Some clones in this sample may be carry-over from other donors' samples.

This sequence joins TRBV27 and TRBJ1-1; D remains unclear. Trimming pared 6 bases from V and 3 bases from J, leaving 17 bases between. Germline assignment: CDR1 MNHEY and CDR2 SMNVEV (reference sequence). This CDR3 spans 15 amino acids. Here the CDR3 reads CASRPLGEGYTEAFF. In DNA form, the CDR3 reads TGTGCCAGCAGACCTCTCGGGGAAGGTTACACTGAAGCTTTCTTT.

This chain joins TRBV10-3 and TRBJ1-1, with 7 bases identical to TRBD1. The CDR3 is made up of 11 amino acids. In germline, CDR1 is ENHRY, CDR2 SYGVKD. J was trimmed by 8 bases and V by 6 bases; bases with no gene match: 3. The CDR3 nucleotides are TGTGCCATCAGGAAACAGGGGGAAGCTTTCTTT. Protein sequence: CAIRKQGEAFF.

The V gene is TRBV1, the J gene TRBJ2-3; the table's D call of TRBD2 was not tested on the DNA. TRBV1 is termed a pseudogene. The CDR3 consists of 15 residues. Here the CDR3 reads CTSSQAWRRTDTQYF. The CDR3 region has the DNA TGCACCAGCAGCCAGGCGTGGCGGCGCACAGATACGCAGTATTTT.

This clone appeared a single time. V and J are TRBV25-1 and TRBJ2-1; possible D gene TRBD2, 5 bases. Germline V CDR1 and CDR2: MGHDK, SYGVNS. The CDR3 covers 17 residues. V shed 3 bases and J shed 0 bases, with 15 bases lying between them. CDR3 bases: TGTGCCAGCAGTGATTTAGGCGGGCCGAGCTCCTACAATGAGCAGTTCTTC. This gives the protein CASSDLGGPSSYNEQFF.

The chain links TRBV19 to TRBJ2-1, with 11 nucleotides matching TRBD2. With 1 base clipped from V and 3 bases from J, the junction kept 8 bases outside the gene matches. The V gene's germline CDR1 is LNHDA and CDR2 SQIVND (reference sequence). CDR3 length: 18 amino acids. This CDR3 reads CASSIGQGLADLYNEQFF. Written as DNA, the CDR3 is TGTGCCAGTAGTATAGGACAGGGACTAGCGGACCTCTACAATGAGCAGTTCTTC.

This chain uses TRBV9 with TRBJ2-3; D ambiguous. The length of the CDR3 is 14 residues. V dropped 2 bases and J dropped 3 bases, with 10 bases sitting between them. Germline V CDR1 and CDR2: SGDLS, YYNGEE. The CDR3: CASSVGRRTDTQYF. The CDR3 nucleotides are TGTGCCAGCAGCGTGGGAAGACGAACAGATACGCAGTATTTT.

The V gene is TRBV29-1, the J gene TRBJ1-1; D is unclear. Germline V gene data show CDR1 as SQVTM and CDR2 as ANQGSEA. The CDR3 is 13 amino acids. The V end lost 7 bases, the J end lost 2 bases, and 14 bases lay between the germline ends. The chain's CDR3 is CSALSPGNTEAFF. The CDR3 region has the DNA TGCAGCGCCCTTAGCCCAGGAAACACTGAAGCTTTCTTT.

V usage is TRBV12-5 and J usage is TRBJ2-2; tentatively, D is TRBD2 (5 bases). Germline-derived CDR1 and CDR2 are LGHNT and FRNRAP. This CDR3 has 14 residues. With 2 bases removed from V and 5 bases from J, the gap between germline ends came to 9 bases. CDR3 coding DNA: TGTGCTAGTGGTTTGACCGGGGAGACCGGGGAGCTGTTTTTT. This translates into CASGLTGETGELFF.

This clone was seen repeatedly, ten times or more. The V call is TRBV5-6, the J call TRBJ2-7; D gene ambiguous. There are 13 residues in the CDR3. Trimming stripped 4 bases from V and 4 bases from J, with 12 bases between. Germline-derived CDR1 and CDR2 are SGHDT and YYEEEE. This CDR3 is CASSPGPLYEQYF. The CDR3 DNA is TGTGCCAGCAGCCCTGGACCTTTATACGAGCAGTACTTC.

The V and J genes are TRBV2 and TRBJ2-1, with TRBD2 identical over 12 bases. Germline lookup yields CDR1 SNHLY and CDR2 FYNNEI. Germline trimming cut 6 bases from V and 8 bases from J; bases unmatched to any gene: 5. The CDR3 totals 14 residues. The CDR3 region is CASSDRLAGDEQFF. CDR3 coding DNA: TGTGCCAGCAGCGACAGACTAGCGGGAGATGAGCAGTTCTTC.

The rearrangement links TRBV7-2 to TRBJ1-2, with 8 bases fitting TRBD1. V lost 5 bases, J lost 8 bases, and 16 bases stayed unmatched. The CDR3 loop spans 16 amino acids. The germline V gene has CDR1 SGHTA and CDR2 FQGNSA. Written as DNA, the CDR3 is TGTGCCAGCAGCCCGAAGGACAGGGCACCGTCGACGGGCTACACCTTC. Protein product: CASSPKDRAPSTGYTF.

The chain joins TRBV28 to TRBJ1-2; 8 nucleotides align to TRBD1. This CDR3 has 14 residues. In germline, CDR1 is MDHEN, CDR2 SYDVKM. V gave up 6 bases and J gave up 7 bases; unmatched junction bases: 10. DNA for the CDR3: TGTGCCAGCAGGCAAAGCCAGGGGGCGTCTGGCTACACCTTC. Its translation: CASRQSQGASGYTF.

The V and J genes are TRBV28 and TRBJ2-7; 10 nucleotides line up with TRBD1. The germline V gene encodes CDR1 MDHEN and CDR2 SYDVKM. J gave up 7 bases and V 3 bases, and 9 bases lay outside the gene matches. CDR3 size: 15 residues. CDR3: CASSFIGTGVKEQYF. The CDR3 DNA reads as TGTGCCAGCAGTTTTATCGGGACAGGGGTTAAGGAGCAGTACTTC.

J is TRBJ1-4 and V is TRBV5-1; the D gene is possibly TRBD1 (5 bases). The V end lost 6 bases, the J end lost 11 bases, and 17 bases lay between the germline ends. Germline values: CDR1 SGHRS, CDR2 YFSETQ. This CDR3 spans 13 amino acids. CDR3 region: CASTMGGSGKLFF. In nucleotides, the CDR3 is TGCGCCAGCACCATGGGGGGTTCGGGCAAACTGTTTTTT.

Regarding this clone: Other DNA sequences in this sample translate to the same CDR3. CDR3 nucleotide sequence: TGTGCCAGCAGTTTAAGAGCCTACGAGCAGTACTTC. Translating gives CASSLRAYEQYF. This chain connects TRBV28 to TRBJ2-7; D remains unclear. V lost 2 bases, J lost 2 bases, and 4 bases lay in between. There are 12 residues in the CDR3. Germline V gene lookup returns CDR1 MDHEN and CDR2 SYDVKM.

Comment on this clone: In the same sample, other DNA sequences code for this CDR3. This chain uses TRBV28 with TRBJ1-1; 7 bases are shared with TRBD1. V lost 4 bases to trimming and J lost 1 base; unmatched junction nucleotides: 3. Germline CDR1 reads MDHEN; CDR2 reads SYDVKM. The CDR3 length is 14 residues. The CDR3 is CASSSGGANTEAFF. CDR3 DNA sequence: TGTGCCAGCAGTTCAGGGGGTGCGAACACTGAAGCTTTCTTT.

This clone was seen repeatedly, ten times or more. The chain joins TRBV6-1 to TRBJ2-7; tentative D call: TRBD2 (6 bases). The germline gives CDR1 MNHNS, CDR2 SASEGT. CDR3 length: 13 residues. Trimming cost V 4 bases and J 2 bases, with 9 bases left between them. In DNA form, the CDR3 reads TGTGCCAGCAGTGTGGGAGGTACCTACGAGCAGTACTTC. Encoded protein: CASSVGGTYEQYF.

The CDR3 nucleotides read TGTGCCAGCAGTAGCGGGGGGTTCATTGAGCAGTTCTTC. Translation: CASSSGGFIEQFF. V and J are TRBV2 and TRBJ2-1; 9 bases agree with TRBD2. This CDR3 has 13 residues. The germline gives CDR1 SNHLY, CDR2 FYNNEI. J gave up 9 bases and V 5 bases, and 5 bases lay outside the gene matches.

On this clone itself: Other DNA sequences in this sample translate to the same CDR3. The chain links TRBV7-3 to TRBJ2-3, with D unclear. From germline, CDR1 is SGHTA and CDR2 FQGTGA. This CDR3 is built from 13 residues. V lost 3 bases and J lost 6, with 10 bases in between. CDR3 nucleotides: TGTGCCAGCAGCTTGGTCGGCGCCGATACGCAGTATTTT. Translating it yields CASSLVGADTQYF.